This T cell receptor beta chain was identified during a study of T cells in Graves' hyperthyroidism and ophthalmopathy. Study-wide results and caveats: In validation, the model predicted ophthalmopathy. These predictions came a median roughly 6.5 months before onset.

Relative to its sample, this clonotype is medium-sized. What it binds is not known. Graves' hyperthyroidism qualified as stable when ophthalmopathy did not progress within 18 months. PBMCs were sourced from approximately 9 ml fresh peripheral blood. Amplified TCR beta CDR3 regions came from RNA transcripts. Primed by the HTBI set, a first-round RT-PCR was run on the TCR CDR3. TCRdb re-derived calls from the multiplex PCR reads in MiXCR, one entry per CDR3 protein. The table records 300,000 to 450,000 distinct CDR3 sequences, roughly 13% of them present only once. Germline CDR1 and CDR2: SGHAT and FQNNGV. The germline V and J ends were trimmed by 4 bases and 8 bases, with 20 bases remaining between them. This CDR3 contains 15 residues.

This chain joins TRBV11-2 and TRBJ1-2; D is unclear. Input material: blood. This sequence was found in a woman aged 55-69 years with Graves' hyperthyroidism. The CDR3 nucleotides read TGTGCCAGCAGCTCGGAAGCAACAGTTCTAGGGGGCTACACCTTC. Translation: CASSSEATVLGGYTF.